This TCR beta chain is drawn from a study of blood T cell repertoires in COVID-19. Study in general: The United States, Italy and Spain provided the acute and convalescent COVID-19 samples.

Cohorts were based on clinical histories the participants reported. The recovered donors of Cohort 3 showed two negative PCRs, clearance, or symptom resolution. Assay: immunoSEQ multiplex PCR; the TCRdb copy retains only in-frame clones and omits some. The table has 150,000 or so clones, 80% seen once. Trimming pared 2 bases from V and 4 bases from J, leaving 8 bases between. CDR1 and CDR2 from the germline V gene are MNHEY and SVGAGI. The CDR3 loop spans 13 amino acids. The clonotype originates from a man in his forties or fifties who had recovered from COVID-19. The sequencing input was PBMCs or T cells enriched from blood (not recorded which). V and J are TRBV6-5 and TRBJ1-1; D is unclear. CDR3 DNA: TGTGCCAGCAGTTACCTTAGTAGCACTGAAGCTTTCTTT. Translating it yields CASSYLSSTEAFF.